A selection of T cell receptor beta chains follows, all from one sample in a study of a mutant IDH1 vaccine in newly diagnosed glioma. TCRdb's copy holds only in-frame clones and misses some; the assay was immunoSEQ multiplex PCR. The top ten hold around 18% of the sample, which has about 28,000 clones, more than 70% seen once. Which antigens these TCRs recognize remains unknown. Material: PBMCs, obtained from a glioma patient whose treatment included an IDH1 peptide vaccine. These receptors all come from a man between 18 and 29 years old with glioma. CDR3s include the opening cysteine and the closing phenylalanine or tryptophan. D genes are given only for firm matches. Only part of the rows carry a size: once, few, many, or a class if the clone is expanded.

TGCGCCAGCAGCCAAGAACGGATCACCGGAGAGCTGTTTTTT,CASSQERITGELFF,-,TRBV4-3,14,TRBJ2-2,-
TGTGCCAGCAGTTATGTGCTTACTGAAGCTTTCTTT,CASSYVLTEAFF,-,TRBV6-6,12,TRBJ1-1,-
TGTGCCAGCAGCTCGACAGGGTTGAACACTGAAGCTTTCTTT,CASSSTGLNTEAFF,TRBD1,TRBV5-6,14,TRBJ1-1,medium-sized
TGTGCCAGCAGACGGGACGGCGCCAATCAGCCCCAGCATTTT,CASRRDGANQPQHF,-,TRBV6-5,14,TRBJ1-5,-
TGTGCCAGCAGGGACAGGGGGCGAAGAAGTCCCGGCGTAGCTTTCTTT,CASRDRGRRSPGVAFF,-,TRBV21-1,16,TRBJ1-1,-
TGTGCCAGCAGCCAAGGCCCCCAGAACACTGAAGCTTTCTTT,CASSQGPQNTEAFF,-,TRBV4-2,14,TRBJ1-1,-
TGTGCCAGCAGCGCGAGATTCAATCAGCCCCAGCATTTT,CASSARFNQPQHF,-,TRBV7-2,13,TRBJ1-5,once
TGTGCCAGCAGTCTTGAGCCGGGACAGGAAGCTTTCTTT,CASSLEPGQEAFF,TRBD1,TRBV27,13,TRBJ1-1,-
TGTGCCAGCAGCCTAACCCGGGACCGCAATGAGCAGTTCTTC,CASSLTRDRNEQFF,-,TRBV7-2,14,TRBJ2-1,-
TGTGCCAGCAGTTACGAGCGGGGGATAGCCGAGCAGTACTTC,CASSYERGIAEQYF,TRBD2,TRBV6-5,14,TRBJ2-7,-
TGTGCCAGCAGTTACCTCGGGGCTACCGGGGAGCTGTTTTTT,CASSYLGATGELFF,-,TRBV6-5,14,TRBJ2-2,-
TGCGCCAGCAGCCGACTCCTAGCGGGAACCTACGAGCAGTACTTC,CASSRLLAGTYEQYF,TRBD2,TRBV4-1,15,TRBJ2-7,-
TGTGCCAGCAGCCACCCGCTCCCTCAGAACTATGGCTACACCTTC,CASSHPLPQNYGYTF,-,TRBV7-9,15,TRBJ1-2,-
TGCAGCGTTGAAGTTAGGGGCCGGGTTGGGTTTGCTTTCTTT,CSVEVRGRVGFAFF,-,TRBV29-1,14,TRBJ1-1,-
TGCGCCAGCAGCTGGGAGGCAATGAACACTGAAGCTTTCTTT,CASSWEAMNTEAFF,-,TRBV5-1,14,TRBJ1-1,once
TGTGCCAGCAGCTTCGGCCAGGCGACCCAGCCCCAGCATTTT,CASSFGQATQPQHF,-,TRBV7-2,14,TRBJ1-5,-
TGTGCCTGGAGTGTATCAAGCAACTATGGCTACACCTTC,CAWSVSSNYGYTF,-,TRBV30,13,TRBJ1-2,-
TGCAGCGCCGTATCGACTAGATCCTACGAGCAGTACTTC,CSAVSTRSYEQYF,-,TRBV29-1,13,TRBJ2-7,-
TGTGCCAGCACCGCCCGAGGGGAGGGGGCGGGGGGCTACACCTTC,CASTARGEGAGGYTF,TRBD1,TRBV6-6,15,TRBJ1-2,few
TGTGCCAGCAGCTCTGGACTAGCGGGAGCTGGCGAGCAGTACTTC,CASSSGLAGAGEQYF,TRBD2,TRBV5-4,15,TRBJ2-7,-
TGTGCCAGTAGTCAGGGGTGGGGACTCCCCCAGTACGAGCAGTACTTC,CASSQGWGLPQYEQYF,-,TRBV19,16,TRBJ2-7,-
TGTGCCAGCAGTGTAACCTACGAGCAGTACTTC,CASSVTYEQYF,-,TRBV2,11,TRBJ2-7,-
TGTGCCAGCAGACCCGAGGGGGACAGGAGGGGAACTGAAGCTTTCTTT,CASRPEGDRRGTEAFF,TRBD1,TRBV7-9,16,TRBJ1-1,-
TGTGCCAGCAGCGTGGCGGGGGGTGAAAAACTGTTTTTT,CASSVAGGEKLFF,-,TRBV7-9,13,TRBJ1-4,-